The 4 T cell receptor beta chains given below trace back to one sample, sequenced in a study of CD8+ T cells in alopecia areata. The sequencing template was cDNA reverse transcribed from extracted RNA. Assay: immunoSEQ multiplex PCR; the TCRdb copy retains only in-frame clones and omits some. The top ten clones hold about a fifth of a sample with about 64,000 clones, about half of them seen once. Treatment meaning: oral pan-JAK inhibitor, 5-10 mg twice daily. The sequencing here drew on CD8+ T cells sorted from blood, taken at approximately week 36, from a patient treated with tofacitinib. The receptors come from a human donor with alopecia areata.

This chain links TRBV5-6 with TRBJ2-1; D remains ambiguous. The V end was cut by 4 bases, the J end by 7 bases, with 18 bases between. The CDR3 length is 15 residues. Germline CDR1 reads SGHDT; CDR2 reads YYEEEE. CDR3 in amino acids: CASSRTQELVNEQFF. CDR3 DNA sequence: TGTGCCAGCAGCCGGACCCAAGAATTGGTGAATGAGCAGTTCTTC.

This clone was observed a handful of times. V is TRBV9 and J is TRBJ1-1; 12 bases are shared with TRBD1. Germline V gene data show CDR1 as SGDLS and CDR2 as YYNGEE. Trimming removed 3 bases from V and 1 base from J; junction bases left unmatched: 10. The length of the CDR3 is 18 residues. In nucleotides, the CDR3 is TGTGCCAGCAGCGCCGGACGGGACAGGGGGCTCTCGAACACTGAAGCTTTCTTT. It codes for CASSAGRDRGLSNTEAFF.

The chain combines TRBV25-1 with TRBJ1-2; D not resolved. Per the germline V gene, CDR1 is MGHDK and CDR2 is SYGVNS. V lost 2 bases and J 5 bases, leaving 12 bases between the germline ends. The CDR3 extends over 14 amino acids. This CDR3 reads CASSEGYRDYGYTF. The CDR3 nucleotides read TGTGCCAGCAGTGAAGGTTACCGAGATTATGGCTACACCTTC.

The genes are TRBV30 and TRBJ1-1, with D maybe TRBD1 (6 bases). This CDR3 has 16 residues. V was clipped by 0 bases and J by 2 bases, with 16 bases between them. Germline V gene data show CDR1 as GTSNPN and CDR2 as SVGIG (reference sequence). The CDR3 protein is CAWSVDGQTINTEAFF. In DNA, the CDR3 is TGTGCCTGGAGTGTTGACGGACAGACAATAAACACTGAAGCTTTCTTT.